This TCR beta chain was sequenced in a study of cytomegalovirus exposure and HLA in healthy donors (dated by TCRdb to about 2017). For context, the study as a whole: In an earlier analysis of some 610 of the donors, approximately 260 Gb of sequence data and just under 120 million unique TCR beta sequences from about 190 million T cells were reported. Typing coverage varied by locus: roughly 629-640 donors for A, B, C, DRB1 and DQB1; approximately 520 for DQA1; around 610 for DPA1; some 470 for DPB1. The later analysis used no new phenotypic data to find candidate immune exposures, relying instead on TCR beta sequences and their occurrence across donors. HLA typing covered class I and class II loci at four-digit resolution. A later analysis re-examined previously published TCR beta repertoires from just over 650 donors and added high-resolution HLA genotyping to investigate patterns of TCR occurrence. High-throughput TCR immunosequencing, statistical association of individual TCRs with disease status, and machine learning were combined to predict cytomegalovirus infection status. An early release that covered roughly 600 HLA-typed donors contained approximately 300 gigabases of sequencing data and about 93 million unique TCR sequences. Every discovery cohort repertoire had been produced on one sequencing platform. Along with the roughly 610-subject first cohort, a separate validation cohort of over a hundred different subjects was used. An earlier analysis of approximately 640 of the donors applied high-throughput TCR beta sequencing to assess whether each TCR beta V gene segment acted as functional or pseudogenic. Of the roughly 400 genotyped donors, approximately 83% fell in the genetic ancestry cluster associated with self-reported Caucasian donors. On average, around 230,000 unique TCR beta nucleotide sequences were sequenced per donor among a few hundred genotyped donors of the cohort, with 15% to 20% of those sequences being non-productive. Donor age, sex, ethnicity and CMV serostatus were collected together with the repertoire data. Five DR-DQ haplotypes were treated as single units for association and clustering because of strong linkage in the cohort. Using immunosequencing, the study profiled T cell repertoires from 500 to 800 subjects and related those repertoires to cytomegalovirus serostatus. A later genetic analysis took genome-wide SNP genotypes for about 65% of the roughly 670 donors and used that subset as a discovery cohort. The study aimed to test whether cataloging public T cell receptors could reveal signatures of past pathogen exposure. What the research found in general, with its limitations: Immune exposure information for the cohort was limited to CMV serostatus. In a later analysis, most CMV-associated TCR beta chains were found to appear HLA-restricted, with HLA associations seemingly driven largely by CMV exposure. A later analysis found that HLA-associated TCR beta chains were more clonally expanded and had lower generation probabilities than equally common non-associated chains. According to a later analysis, TCR association rates differed among HLA loci, with DRB1 alleles showing the most associated TCRs and HLA-C alleles showing the fewest. While some public TCRs were present in many individuals, most TCR sequences turned up only very rarely across donors. When HLA alleles, especially DR and DQ, strongly co-occurred, TCR associations were difficult to assign to individual alleles. According to a later analysis, parvovirus B19, influenza, CMV and Epstein-Barr virus appeared linked to several top co-occurrence clusters. In both the original and validation cohorts, the classifier was reported to diagnose cytomegalovirus status with high specificity and sensitivity. A further reported finding was that TCR beta sequences accurately predicted the HLA-A and HLA-B alleles for most subjects in the first cohort. It was suggested by the authors that the approach could potentially be generalized to other disease states and immunological phenotypes. The cohort was sequenced for TCR beta chains only, and without alpha or paired-chain data the features that could be detected were limited. In vitro tests confirmed that three of the cytomegalovirus-associated TCR beta chains recognize cytomegalovirus antigens. In the study, 150 to 200 TCR beta chains were listed as associated with cytomegalovirus. The 87-base-pair reads could not distinguish some IMGT-functional V segments, including TRBV6-2 and TRBV6-3, so those segments were excluded. Some 15 rarely observed V segments, including chromosome 9 orphons, were excluded from the earlier analysis of some 590 of the donors because counts were too low. In a later analysis, about 16,000 TCR beta sequences were associated with specific HLA alleles at a false discovery rate of 0.05. In an earlier analysis of some 500 of the donors, most TCR beta V segments were observed in productive rearrangements about 87% or about 30% of the time, broadly matching IMGT annotations. HLA typing was unavailable for some donors at each locus, so association tests used only the typed subset. The sequencing pipeline was judged likely to have produced a cluster of highly shared sequence variants as a technical artifact. Presence/absence analyses assumed roughly uniform sequencing depth across donors, an assumption that may not hold. Linkage disequilibrium might explain the correlated functional status among segregating V segments, but an unknown experimental factor could not be ruled out. According to a later genetic analysis, donors in an Asian-associated ancestry cluster had fewer N-insertions in productive TCRs than the approximately 700-donor mean. In a later genetic analysis, a missense DCLRE1C variant was associated with V-gene and J-gene trimming of TCR beta chains, and the association was replicated in an independent cohort.

In the case of this clone: Its target antigen remains unknown. No base quality information exists; no much larger clone differs at one position.

The CDR3 measures 13 amino acids from cysteine to phenylalanine. Just CDR3 DNA is preserved here, 39 bases in frame from base 1. From the germline V gene (reference sequence), CDR1 is MNHEY and CDR2 is SMNVEV. V loses 3 bases of germline sequence and J loses 8 bases, and the interval between the two ends is 13 bases. The cohort was made up of 650 to 700 healthy bone marrow donors. Cohort members were all nominally healthy when sampled, although unrecorded immune exposures were likely present. The donor was CMV seronegative and belonged to the group of over 300 seronegative cohort members. Every donor gave a peripheral blood sample, and the peripheral blood mononuclear cells from that sample were used for TCR beta sequencing. The Qiagen DNeasy Blood Extraction Kit was used to extract genomic DNA from the blood cell samples. The library came from the immunoSEQ multiplex PCR assay. For the multiplex PCR, a mixture combining 60 forward primers for TCR Vbeta segments and 13 reverse primers for TCR Jbeta segments was used. The CDR3 region of rearranged TCR beta genes was amplified from genomic DNA by a multiplex PCR assay. The Illumina HiSeq System was used to sequence the amplified TCR beta libraries as 87-base-pair reads. The published analysis was carried out like this. In a later analysis, some 80 million unique TCR beta chains were counted across the 666 repertoires, and roughly 11 million of these chains were shared by at least two donors. Raw reads were error-corrected and collapsed into unique sequences by a nearest-neighbor algorithm in which closely related sequences were merged to remove PCR and sequencing errors. V, D and J gene segments were assigned by aligning CDR3 sequences to IMGT reference sequences. For a sequence to be retained, at least a six-nucleotide match to both a V gene segment and a J gene segment was required. Rearrangements were classified as productive when the CDR3 lacked stop codons and remained in frame with V and J, and all other rearrangements were classified as non-productive. CDR3 was defined by IMGT convention, running from the second conserved V-encoded cysteine to the conserved J-encoded phenylalanine. The earlier analysis of a few hundred of the donors excluded any sequence lacking an unambiguous match to a single V gene segment. An earlier analysis of several hundred of the donors classified V segments as functional when productive rearrangements were above 56.7% and as segregating when the standard deviation between donors was above 5%. A statistical classification framework was built to diagnose cytomegalovirus status from the catalog of TCR beta chain sequences. A later analysis assigned V and J genes by comparing TCR nucleotide sequences with IMGT/GENE-DB human TR gene sequences. Using the TCRdist pipeline, a later analysis assigned CDR3 sequences along with most-parsimonious VDJ recombination scenarios. In a later analysis, every TCR beta chain was defined by the combination of its CDR3 amino acid sequence and its V-gene family, and reads without a unique V-gene family were dropped. To address suspected cross-contamination and a sequencing artifact, a later analysis removed under 600 highly shared, low-generation-probability nucleotide sequences. In a later analysis, a clonal expansion index was calculated for each public chain from normalized within-repertoire ranks of inferred template counts. In a later analysis, generation probabilities were computed with a VDJ recombination model fitted to out-of-frame rearrangements, and the resulting probabilities were checked against IGoR. In a later analysis, hypergeometric tests were used to score TCR-TCR, TCR-HLA and TCR-CMV co-occurrence, with a repertoire-size bias correction applied to TCR pairs. To estimate false discovery rates, a later analysis permuted the HLA or CMV assignments 20 times. In a later analysis, co-occurring TCRs were grouped with DBSCAN, and TCRdist sequence similarity was added when clustering was performed within HLA-allele-positive subsets. Repertoires with fewer than 30,000 or more than 120,000 public chains were left out of co-occurrence clustering, as were four to six repertoires with anomalous nucleotide sharing. The table comes from immuneACCESS by way of TCRdb, which keeps in-frame sequences with V and J called. Part of the clones is missing from these tables; in studies checked, under half for an unresolved V gene and the rest for unknown reasons. Clone size and the V and J calls come from that table; the DNA yielded D and trimming. This sample is represented by just over 150,000 clones; around 74% of them were singletons. Of the sample, roughly 1.9% is held by the ten largest clones.

The receptor was isolated from a female donor in good health and CMV-seronegative. The sequenced sample was PBMCs. Recombination linked TRBV27 to TRBJ1-2, with TRBD1 perhaps the D gene, on 5 matching bases. The DNA sequence reads TGTGCCAGCAGTTTTGGGCAGGGCTACGGCTACACCTTC. Its coded protein is CASSFGQGYGYTF.